This TCR beta chain was retrieved from a study of identical twins. Study outcomes and limitations: Twins shared beta out-of-frame sequences in excess, but this excess was weaker. The analysis was cross-sectional rather than longitudinal within donors.

Of note for this clonotype: Its target is not known.

CDR1 SNHLY and CDR2 FYNNEI come from the germline V gene. The CDR3 has 14 amino acids. V was trimmed by 8 bases and J by 7 bases, leaving 18 bases between them. TCRdb processed the 5' RACE reads anew with MiXCR; each CDR3 protein has one entry. In the table there are hundreds of thousands of distinct CDR3 sequences, approximately 24% of which are singletons. This sample also belongs to another study, concerning T cells expressing NK-cell markers.

The chain uses TRBV2 and TRBJ2-1, with D possibly matching TRBD2 (5 bases). This TCR derives from a woman between 18 and 30 years old in good health. The sequenced sample consisted of CD4+ T cells sorted from blood. Here the CDR3 reads CASVRGGTGNEQFF. CDR3 nucleotide sequence: TGTGCCAGCGTTCGTGGAGGCACGGGTAATGAGCAGTTCTTC. The full variable domain, with the rest looked up from reference TRBV2 and TRBJ2-1, is EPEVTQTPSHQVTQMGQEVILRCVPISNHLYFYWYRQILGQKVEFLVSFYNNEISEKSEIFDDQFSVERPDGSNFTLKIRSTKLEDSAMYFCASVRGGTGNEQFFGPGTRLTVL.